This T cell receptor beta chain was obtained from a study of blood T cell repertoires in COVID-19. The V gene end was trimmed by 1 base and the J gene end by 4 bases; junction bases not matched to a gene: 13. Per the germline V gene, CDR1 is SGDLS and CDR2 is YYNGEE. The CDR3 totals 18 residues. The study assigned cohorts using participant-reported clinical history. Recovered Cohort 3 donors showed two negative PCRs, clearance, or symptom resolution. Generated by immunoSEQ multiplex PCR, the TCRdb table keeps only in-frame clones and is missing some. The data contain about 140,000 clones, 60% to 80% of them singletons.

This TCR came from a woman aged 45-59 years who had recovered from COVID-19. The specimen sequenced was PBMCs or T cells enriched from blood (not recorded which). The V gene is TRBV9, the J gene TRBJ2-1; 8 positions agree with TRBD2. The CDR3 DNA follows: TGTGCCAGCAGCGTATGGGACGGAGCGGGAGCGAAATACAATGAGCAGTTCTTC. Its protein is CASSVWDGAGAKYNEQFF.